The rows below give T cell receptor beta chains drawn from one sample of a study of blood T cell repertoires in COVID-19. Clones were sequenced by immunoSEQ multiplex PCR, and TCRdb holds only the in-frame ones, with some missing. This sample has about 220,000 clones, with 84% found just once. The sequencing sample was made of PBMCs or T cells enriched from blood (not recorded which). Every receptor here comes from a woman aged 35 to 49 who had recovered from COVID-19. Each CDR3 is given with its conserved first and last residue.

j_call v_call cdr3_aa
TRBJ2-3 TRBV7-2 CASTFAPRPLITDTQYF
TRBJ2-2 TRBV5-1 CASSLGAPGELFF
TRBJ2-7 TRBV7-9 CASSQGGTYEQYF
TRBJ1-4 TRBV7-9 CASGQGLSNEKLFF
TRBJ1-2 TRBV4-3 CASSQDRRVAYGYTF
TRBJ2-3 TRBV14 CASSEAGVTHTQYF
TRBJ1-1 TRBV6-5 CASGRGRTEAFF
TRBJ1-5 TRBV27 CASSLVPLSNQPQHF
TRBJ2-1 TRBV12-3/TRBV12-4 CASSLDSANEQFF
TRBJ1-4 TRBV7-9 CASSLAYGDEKLFF
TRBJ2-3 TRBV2 CASSDAGVTGYF
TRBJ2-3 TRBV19 CASSIVRGTGTDTQYF
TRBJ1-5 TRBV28 CASSLLVQKGARQPQHF
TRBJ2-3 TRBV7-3 CASSSRGLTTDTQYF
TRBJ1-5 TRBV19 CASSIDSGPQPQHF
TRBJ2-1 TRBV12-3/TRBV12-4 CASSDGRAGEQFF
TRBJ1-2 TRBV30 CAWSVGQGPPYGYTF
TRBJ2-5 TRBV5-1 CASRPPYQGTNRETQYF
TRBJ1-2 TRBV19 CASSIGATYGYTF
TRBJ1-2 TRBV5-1 CASSLAGDRGVDGYTF
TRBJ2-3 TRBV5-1 CASSLEGQGYTQYF
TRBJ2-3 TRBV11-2 CASSLRNNAAGHRTDTQYF
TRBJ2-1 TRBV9 CASSLFGSHEQFF
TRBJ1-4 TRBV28 CASSNLWSREGEKLFF
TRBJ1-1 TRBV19 CASSRTRDSEAFF
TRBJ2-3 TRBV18 CASSPDRGGTDTQYF
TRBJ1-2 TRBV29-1 CSVEVWWDSINYGYTF
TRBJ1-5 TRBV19 CASSIIPGGNQPQHF
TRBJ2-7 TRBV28 CASSSTRGFVREQYF
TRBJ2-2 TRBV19 CASSMLANTGELFF
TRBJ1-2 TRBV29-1 CSSGTGNYGYTF
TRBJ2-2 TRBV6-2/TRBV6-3 CASSSGTANTGELFF
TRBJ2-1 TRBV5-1 CASSQSTSGRGVTEQFF
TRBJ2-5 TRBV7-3 CASSSAGKQETQYF
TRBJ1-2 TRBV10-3 CAINEGRTNYGYTF
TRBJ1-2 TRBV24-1 CAIYSGQGLGYTF
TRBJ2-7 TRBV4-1 CASRSVGGTEQYF
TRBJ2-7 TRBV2 CASSPDSSGTLGAYEQYF